The T cell receptor (beta chain) under discussion was sequenced for a study of blood T cell repertoires in COVID-19. Germline CDR1 is LNHDA and CDR2 is SQIVND (reference sequence). The CDR3 length is 12 residues. V was shortened by 6 bases and J by 6 bases, with 11 bases between the two germline ends. Here immunoSEQ multiplex PCR was the method, and the copy in TCRdb shows in-frame clones only, minus some. Of approximately 450,000 clones detected, 70% to 90% appear once; the ten largest clones hold nearly 2%. The participants were between roughly 18 and 89 years old and came from roughly 24 US areas.

What was sequenced was PBMCs or T cells enriched from blood (not recorded which). The rearrangement links TRBV19 to TRBJ1-2, with D tentatively TRBD1 (5 bases). The receptor was isolated from a woman aged 18-30 years with acute COVID-19. The CDR3 region has the DNA TGTGCCAGTAGGAGCAGGGAGGATGGCTACACCTTC. It encodes CASRSREDGYTF.